This paragraph reports one TCR beta chain. The antigen is unknown. This sample is drawn from a study of T cell clonotyping in hematopoietic cell transplantation. Here immunoSEQ multiplex PCR was the method, and the copy in TCRdb shows in-frame clones only, minus some. The sample lists 25,000 to 30,000 clones, more than 85% occurring once. The CDR3 extends over 14 amino acids. Germline V gene data show CDR1 as SGHNT and CDR2 as YYREEE (reference sequence). Trimming took 2 bases from V and 4 from J; bases not matched to a gene: 5. Time point of the sample: recipient sample about 28 days before transplant, after cytoreduction. Samples: about 28 days before transplant, then days 30, 100 and 180 after. Whole-study findings and limits: Higher Inverse Simpson Index values in graft donor and pretransplant recipient predicted broader posttransplant TCR diversity. Recipient TCR diversity dropped after transplant; expanded clonotypes rose from day 30 to 180.

The chain couples TRBV5-4 to TRBJ1-1; 7 bases agree with TRBD1. This clonotype originated in a man between 50 and 59 years old with acute myeloid leukemia. Some clones in this sample may be carry-over from other donors' samples. Specimen: peripheral blood mononuclear cells, collected before stem cell transplant. CDR3 loop: CASSFGQALTEAFF. The CDR3 DNA follows: TGTGCCAGCAGCTTCGGACAGGCCCTCACTGAAGCTTTCTTT.